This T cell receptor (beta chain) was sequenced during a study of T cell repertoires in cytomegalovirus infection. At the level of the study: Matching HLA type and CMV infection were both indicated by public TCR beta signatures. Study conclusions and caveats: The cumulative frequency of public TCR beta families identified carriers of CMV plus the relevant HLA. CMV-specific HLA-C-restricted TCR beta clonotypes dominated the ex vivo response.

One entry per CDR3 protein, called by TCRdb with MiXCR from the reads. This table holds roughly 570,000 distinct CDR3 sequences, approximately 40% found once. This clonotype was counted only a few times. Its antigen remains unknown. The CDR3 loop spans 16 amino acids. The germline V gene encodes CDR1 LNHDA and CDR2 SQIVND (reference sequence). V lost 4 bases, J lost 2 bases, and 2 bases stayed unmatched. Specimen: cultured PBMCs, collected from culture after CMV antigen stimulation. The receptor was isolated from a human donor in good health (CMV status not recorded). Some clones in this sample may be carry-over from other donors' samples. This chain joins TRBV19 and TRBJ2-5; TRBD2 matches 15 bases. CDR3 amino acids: CASSKGLAGGQETQYF. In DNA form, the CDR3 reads TGTGCCAGTAGTAAAGGACTAGCGGGAGGGCAAGAGACCCAGTACTTC.